Below, 19 T cell receptor beta chains from the same sample are listed, as sequenced in a study of shared clonotypes between healthy human individuals. TCRdb's copy holds only in-frame clones and misses some; the assay was immunoSEQ multiplex PCR. The sample has some 1,100,000 clones, more than 75% seen once; the top ten hold about 0.52%. The material sequenced was memory CD4+ T cells from PBMCs. The sample's subset: CD45RA-negative fraction. These receptors originate from a man between 18 and 35 years old in good health. Some clones in this sample may be carry-over from other donors' samples.

This chain uses TRBV19 with TRBJ2-2, with D possibly matching TRBD2 (6 bases). The CDR3 consists of 15 residues. CDR1 is LNHDA and CDR2 is SQIVND in the germline V gene (reference sequence). V shed 6 bases and J shed 5 bases, with 16 bases lying between them. CDR3 in DNA: TGTGCCAGTAGGAGAGCGGGCGAGGGGACCGGGGAGCTGTTTTTT. Translated, it gives CASRRAGEGTGELFF. The whole variable domain, remainder taken from reference TRBV19 and TRBJ2-2, is DGGITQSPKYLFRKEGQNVTLSCEQNLNHDAMYWYRQDPGQGLRLIYYSQIVNDFQKGDIAEGYSVSREKKESFPLTVTSAQKNPTAFYLCASRRAGEGTGELFFGEGSRLTVL.

This clone was detected a few times. The sample holds other DNA sequences that translate to the same CDR3. The chain uses TRBV7-9 and TRBJ1-2, with no clear D. Germline V gene lookup returns CDR1 SEHNR and CDR2 FQNEAQ (reference sequence). The CDR3 contains 13 residues. Deletions cut 6 bases from V and 5 bases from J, with 13 bases between. Here the CDR3 reads CASSPGGFYGYTF. CDR3 bases: TGTGCCAGCAGTCCTGGTGGCTTTTATGGCTACACCTTC.

The chain joins TRBV28 to TRBJ1-1; no firm D call. Trimming cost V 5 bases and J 1 base, with 14 bases left between them. Germline V gene data show CDR1 as MDHEN and CDR2 as SYDVKM. This CDR3 is built from 15 residues. CDR3 sequence: CASSTRRPSNTEAFF. The CDR3, as DNA: TGTGCCAGCAGTACTCGACGGCCATCGAACACTGAAGCTTTCTTT.

The chain is built from TRBV5-1 and TRBJ1-3; D ambiguous. The CDR3 has 15 residues. Per germline, CDR1 SGHRS and CDR2 YFSETQ. Trimming took off 4 bases at V and 0 bases at J, with 11 bases between the two ends. The CDR3 spells CASSEAASSGNTIYF. The CDR3 bases are TGCGCCAGCAGCGAGGCAGCAAGCTCTGGAAACACCATATATTTT.

The chain links TRBV5-1 to TRBJ2-2, with 10 bases identical to TRBD2. Trimming cost V 2 bases and J 6 bases; bases outside gene matches: 7. The CDR3 covers 16 residues. Per the germline V gene, CDR1 is SGHRS and CDR2 is YFSETQ. The CDR3 loop reads CASSFLAGDGAGELFF. The CDR3 DNA follows: TGCGCCAGCAGCTTCCTAGCGGGAGATGGGGCCGGGGAGCTGTTTTTT.

J is TRBJ1-1 and V is TRBV5-6; no reliable D call. V was pared by 3 bases and J by 1 base, with 10 bases between. Per the germline V gene, CDR1 is SGHDT and CDR2 is YYEEEE. This CDR3 is 14 amino acids long. The CDR3 region has the DNA TGTGCCAGCAGCTCCCCAGGACGGAACACTGAAGCTTTCTTT. Protein: CASSSPGRNTEAFF.

The chain employs TRBV2 and TRBJ1-1; tentative D call: TRBD1 (6 bases). The CDR3 consists of 14 residues. V dropped 7 bases and J dropped 5 bases, with 17 bases sitting between them. Germline V CDR1 and CDR2: SNHLY, FYNNEI. The CDR3 DNA reads as TGTGCCAGCACTGGTAGGGGGTTGGAAACTGAAGCTTTCTTT. This codes for CASTGRGLETEAFF.

J is TRBJ1-1 and V is TRBV10-2, with D uncertain. V gave up 2 bases and J gave up 6 bases, with 10 bases separating them. Germline V gene data show CDR1 as WSHSY and CDR2 as SAAADI. This CDR3 has 13 residues. This CDR3 is CASSEQRVAEAFF. The CDR3 region has the DNA TGCGCCAGCAGTGAGCAACGGGTCGCTGAAGCTTTCTTT.

This chain connects TRBV6-5 to TRBJ1-1; 7 bases line up with TRBD1. V shed 7 bases and J 1 base; nucleotides not matched to a gene: 6. Looked up from germline, CDR1 is MNHEY and CDR2 is SVGAGI. The CDR3 length is 14 residues. In DNA, the CDR3 is TGTGCCAGCAAGATCGGACAGGCGAACACTGAAGCTTTCTTT. Protein sequence: CASKIGQANTEAFF.

The chain recombines TRBV19 with TRBJ1-2, with 11 bases aligning to TRBD1. Germline assignment: CDR1 LNHDA and CDR2 SQIVND (reference sequence). J lost 4 bases, V lost 1 base, and 2 bases had no gene match. The length of the CDR3 is 15 residues. In DNA, the CDR3 is TGTGCCAGTAGTATAGGCGGGACAGGGGGCTATGGCTACACCTTC. It encodes CASSIGGTGGYGYTF.

The chain links TRBV7-2 to TRBJ2-7; weak D call: TRBD1 (6 bases). Germline V gene sequence: CDR1 SGHTA, CDR2 FQGNSA. The CDR3 has 14 residues. V shed 5 bases and J shed 2 bases, with 13 bases lying between them. The CDR3 DNA follows: TGTGCCAGCAGCAAAAACAGGGCCACCTACGAGCAGTACTTC. Translating gives CASSKNRATYEQYF.

The V call is TRBV29-1, the J call TRBJ2-1; possible D gene TRBD2, 6 bases. CDR3 length equals 13 residues. V was cut by 7 bases and J by 5 bases, with 15 bases left in between. Germline V gene data show CDR1 as SQVTM and CDR2 as ANQGSEA. The CDR3 loop reads CSGGDLTHNEQFF. The CDR3 coding sequence is TGCAGCGGGGGGGACCTTACCCACAATGAGCAGTTCTTC.

This chain links TRBV4-3 with TRBJ1-4; tentative D call: TRBD1 (5 bases). The germline V and J ends were trimmed by 0 bases and 8 bases, with 13 bases remaining between them. The CDR3 consists of 15 residues. Looked up from germline, CDR1 is LGHNA and CDR2 is YSLEER. The chain's CDR3 is CASSQEWGSSEKLFF. In nucleotides, the CDR3 is TGCGCCAGCAGCCAAGAGTGGGGGAGTTCCGAAAAACTGTTTTTT.

The rearrangement links TRBV20-1 to TRBJ2-1; D gene unclear. The V and J ends lost 5 bases and 8 bases respectively, with 10 bases between them. The germline gives CDR1 DFQATT, CDR2 SNEGSKA (reference sequence). This CDR3 is built from 11 residues. In DNA form, the CDR3 reads TGCAGTGCTTCCCGGCACGATGAGCAGTTCTTC. This sequence encodes CSASRHDEQFF.

This chain links TRBV10-3 with TRBJ2-6; 7 bases map to TRBD1. The length of the CDR3 is 17 residues. Germline lookup yields CDR1 ENHRY and CDR2 SYGVKD. Trimming took 0 bases from V and 0 from J; bases not matched to a gene: 2. The DNA for the CDR3 is TGTGCCATCAGTGAGTCGGGACAGCTCTCTGGGGCCAACGTCCTGACTTTC. This encodes CAISESGQLSGANVLTF.

Remarks on this clone: The same CDR3 arises from other DNA sequences in this sample as well. The chain links TRBV30 to TRBJ2-1; tentative D call: TRBD2 (6 bases). CDR1 is GTSNPN and CDR2 is SVGIG in the germline V gene (reference sequence). The CDR3 covers 11 residues. Trimming shortened V by 5 bases and J by 6 bases, and 8 bases separated the two germline ends. DNA for the CDR3: TGTGCCTGGGCCGGGGGCAATGAGCAGTTCTTC. This sequence encodes CAWAGGNEQFF.

Only a few counts were recorded for this clone. The chain has TRBV18 and TRBJ1-1; the D gene is possibly TRBD1 (5 bases). Germline CDR1 reads KGHSH; CDR2 reads LQKENI. V lost 4 bases and J lost 0, with 9 bases in between. This CDR3 is built from 14 residues. CDR3 bases: TGTGCCAGCTCACTGGGGGTTATGAACACTGAAGCTTTCTTT. Residues: CASSLGVMNTEAFF.

This clone was seen a few times. The chain joins TRBV28 to TRBJ1-2; TRBD1 agrees at 12 bases. Germline CDR1 MDHEN, CDR2 SYDVKM. The CDR3 is 14 amino acids. The trim removed 3 bases at V and 7 bases at J, leaving 3 bases unmatched. The CDR3 DNA reads TGTGCCAGCAGTTTGGGGACAGGGGGCCGTGGCTACACCTTC. It encodes CASSLGTGGRGYTF.

The CDR3 spells CASSPNSAGELFF. The CDR3 DNA reads as TGTGCCAGCAGTCCCAACTCGGCCGGGGAGCTGTTTTTT. The V and J genes are TRBV7-2 and TRBJ2-2, with D uncertain. Germline CDR1 and CDR2: SGHTA and FQGNSA. There are 13 residues in the CDR3. The ends were cut back, 6 bases at V and 6 bases at J, with 11 bases in the middle.